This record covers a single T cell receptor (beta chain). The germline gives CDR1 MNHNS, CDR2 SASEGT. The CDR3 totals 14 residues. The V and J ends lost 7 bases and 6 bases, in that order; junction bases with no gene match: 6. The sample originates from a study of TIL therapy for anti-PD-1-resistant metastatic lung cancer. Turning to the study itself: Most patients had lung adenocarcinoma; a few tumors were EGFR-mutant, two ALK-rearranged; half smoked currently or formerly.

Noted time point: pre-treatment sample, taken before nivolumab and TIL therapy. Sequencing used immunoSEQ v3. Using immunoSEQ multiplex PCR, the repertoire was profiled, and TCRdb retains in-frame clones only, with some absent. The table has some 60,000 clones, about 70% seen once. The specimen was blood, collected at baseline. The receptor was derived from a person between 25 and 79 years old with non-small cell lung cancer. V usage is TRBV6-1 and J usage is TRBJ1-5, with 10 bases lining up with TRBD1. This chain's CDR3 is CASTGQGVIQPQHF. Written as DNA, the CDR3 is TGTGCCAGCACCGGACAGGGGGTTATTCAGCCCCAGCATTTT.